The entry that follows covers one TCR beta chain sequence. The antigen is undetermined. The V end lost 5 bases, the J end lost 7 bases, and 12 bases lay between the germline ends. CDR1 and CDR2 (germline): SEHNR, FQNEAQ (reference sequence). CDR3 length equals 13 residues. In the naive CD8 group, cells lacked CD45RO and were positively selected for CCR7, so terminally differentiated effector memory CD45RA+ cells were left out. The sample comes from a study of shared clonotypes between healthy human individuals. For the study at large: The donors, a couple of women and a few men, were aged 18 to 49. The plates for each donor numbered three CD4 naive, three CD4 memory, two CD8 naive and one CD8 memory. Study-wide results and limits: The authors sampled blood alone, and tissue repertoires likely differ.

Clones were read by immunoSEQ multiplex PCR, and TCRdb kept only the in-frame ones, dropping some. The sample records around 2,000,000 clones, roughly 94% being singletons. The material sequenced was naive CD8+ T cells sorted from blood. The V gene is TRBV7-9, the J gene TRBJ2-1; the D gene is possibly TRBD2 (6 bases). This receptor was obtained from a young man in good health. The chain's CDR3 is CASSHGTQNEQFF. CDR3 nucleotides: TGTGCCAGCAGCCACGGGACTCAGAATGAGCAGTTCTTC. The complete variable domain, with remaining parts taken from reference TRBV7-9 and TRBJ2-1, reads DTGVSQNPRHKITKRGQNVTFRCDPISEHNRLYWYRQTLGQGPEFLTYFQNEAQLEKSRLLSDRFSAERPKGSFSTLEIQRTEQGDSAMYLCASSHGTQNEQFFGPGTRLTVL.